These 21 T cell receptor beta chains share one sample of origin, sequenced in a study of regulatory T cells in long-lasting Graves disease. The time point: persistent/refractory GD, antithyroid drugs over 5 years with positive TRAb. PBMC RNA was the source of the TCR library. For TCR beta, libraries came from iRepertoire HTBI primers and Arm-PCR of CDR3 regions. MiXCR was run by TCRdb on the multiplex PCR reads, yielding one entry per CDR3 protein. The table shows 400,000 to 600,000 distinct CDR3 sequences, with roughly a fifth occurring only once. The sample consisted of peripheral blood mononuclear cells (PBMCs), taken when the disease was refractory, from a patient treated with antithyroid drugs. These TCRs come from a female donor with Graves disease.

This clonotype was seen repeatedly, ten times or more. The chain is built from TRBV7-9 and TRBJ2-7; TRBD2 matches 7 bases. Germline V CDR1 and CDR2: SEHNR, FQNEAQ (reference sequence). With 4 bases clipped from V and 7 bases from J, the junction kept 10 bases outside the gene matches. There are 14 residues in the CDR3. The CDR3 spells CASSSTAGFGEQYF. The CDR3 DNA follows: TGTGCCAGCAGCTCGACAGCGGGGTTTGGTGAGCAGTACTTC.

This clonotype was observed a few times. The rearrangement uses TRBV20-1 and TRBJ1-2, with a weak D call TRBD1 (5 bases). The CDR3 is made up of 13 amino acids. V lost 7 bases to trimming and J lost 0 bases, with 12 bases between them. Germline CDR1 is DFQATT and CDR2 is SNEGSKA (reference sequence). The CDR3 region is CSGGLGANYGYTF. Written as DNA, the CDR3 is TGCAGTGGAGGCTTGGGGGCTAACTATGGCTACACCTTC.

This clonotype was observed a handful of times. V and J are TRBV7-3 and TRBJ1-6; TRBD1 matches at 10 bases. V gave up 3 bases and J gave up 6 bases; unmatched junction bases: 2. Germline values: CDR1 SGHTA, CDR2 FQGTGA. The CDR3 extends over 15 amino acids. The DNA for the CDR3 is TGTGCCAGCAGCTTCGGGACAGGGGTTAATTCACCCCTCCACTTT. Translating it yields CASSFGTGVNSPLHF. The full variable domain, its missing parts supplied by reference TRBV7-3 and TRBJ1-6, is GAGVSQTPSNKVTEKGKYVELRCDPISGHTALYWYRQSLGQGPEFLIYFQGTGAADDSGLPNDRFFAVRPEGSVSTLKIQRTERGDSAVYLCASSFGTGVNSPLHFGNGTRLTVT.

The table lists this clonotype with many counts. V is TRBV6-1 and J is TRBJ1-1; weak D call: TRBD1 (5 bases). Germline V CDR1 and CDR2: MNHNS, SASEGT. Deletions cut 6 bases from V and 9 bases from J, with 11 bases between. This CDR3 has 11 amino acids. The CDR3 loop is CASRTQGKAFF. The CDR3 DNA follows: TGTGCCAGCAGGACCCAGGGTAAAGCTTTCTTT.

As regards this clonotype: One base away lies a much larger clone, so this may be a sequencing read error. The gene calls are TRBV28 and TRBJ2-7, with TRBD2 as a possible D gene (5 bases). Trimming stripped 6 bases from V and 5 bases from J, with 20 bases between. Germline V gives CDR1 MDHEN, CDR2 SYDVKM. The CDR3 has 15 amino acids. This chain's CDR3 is CASSLTRGEVDEQYF. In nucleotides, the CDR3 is TGTGCCAGCAGCCTAACCCGGGGTGAAGTGGACGAGCAGTACTTC.

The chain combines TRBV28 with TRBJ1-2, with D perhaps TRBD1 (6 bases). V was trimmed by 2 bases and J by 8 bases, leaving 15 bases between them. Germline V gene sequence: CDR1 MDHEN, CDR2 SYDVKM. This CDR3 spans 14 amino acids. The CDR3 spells CASSLGGRLPGYTF. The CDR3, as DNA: TGTGCCAGCAGTTTAGGGGGCAGGCTTCCCGGCTACACCTTC.

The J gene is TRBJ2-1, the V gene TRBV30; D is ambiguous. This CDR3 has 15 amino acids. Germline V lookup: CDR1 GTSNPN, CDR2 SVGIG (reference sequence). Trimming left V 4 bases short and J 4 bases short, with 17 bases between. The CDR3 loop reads CAWTPPRSFYNEQFF. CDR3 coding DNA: TGTGCCTGGACCCCCCCTCGGTCCTTTTACAATGAGCAGTTCTTC.

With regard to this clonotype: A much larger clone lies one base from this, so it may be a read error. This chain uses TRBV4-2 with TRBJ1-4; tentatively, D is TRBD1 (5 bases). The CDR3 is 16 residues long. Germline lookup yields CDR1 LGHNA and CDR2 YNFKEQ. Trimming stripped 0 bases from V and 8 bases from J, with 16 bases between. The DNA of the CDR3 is TGTGCCAGCAGCCAAGAGGCCGGGGCAGGCTGGGAAAAACTGTTTTTT. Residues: CASSQEAGAGWEKLFF.

The CDR3 region is CASSGGLTGELFF. The CDR3 region has the DNA TGCGCCAGCAGTGGGGGGTTAACCGGGGAGCTGTTTTTT. The J gene is TRBJ2-2, the V gene TRBV4-1; D is perhaps TRBD2 (6 bases). CDR1 and CDR2 from the germline V gene are MGHRA and YSYEKL. CDR3 length equals 13 residues. V lost 6 bases and J lost 5, with 10 bases in between.

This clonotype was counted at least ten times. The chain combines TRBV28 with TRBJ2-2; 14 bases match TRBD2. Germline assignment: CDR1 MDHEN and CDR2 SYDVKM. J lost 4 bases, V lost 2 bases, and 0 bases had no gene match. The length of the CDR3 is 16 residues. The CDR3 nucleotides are TGTGCCAGCAGTTTAGGGACTAGCGGGAGCACCGGGGAGCTGTTTTTT. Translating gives CASSLGTSGSTGELFF. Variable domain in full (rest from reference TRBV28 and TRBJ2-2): DVKVTQSSRYLVKRTGEKVFLECVQDMDHENMFWYRQDPGLGLRLIYFSYDVKMKEKGDIPEGYSVSREKKERFSLILESASTNQTSMYLCASSLGTSGSTGELFFGEGSRLTVL.

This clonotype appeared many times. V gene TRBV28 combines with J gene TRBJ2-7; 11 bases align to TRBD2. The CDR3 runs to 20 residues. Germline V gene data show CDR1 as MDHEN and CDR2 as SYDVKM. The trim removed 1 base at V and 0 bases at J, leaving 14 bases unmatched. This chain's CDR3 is CASSLLSPSGGSKYSYEQYF. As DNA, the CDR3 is TGTGCCAGCAGTTTATTGTCCCCTAGCGGGGGGTCCAAGTACTCCTACGAGCAGTACTTC.

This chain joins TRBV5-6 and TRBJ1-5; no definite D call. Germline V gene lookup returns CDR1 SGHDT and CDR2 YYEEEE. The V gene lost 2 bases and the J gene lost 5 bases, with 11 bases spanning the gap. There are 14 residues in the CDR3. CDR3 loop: CASSFGLGDQPQHF. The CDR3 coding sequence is TGTGCCAGCAGCTTCGGGCTAGGAGATCAGCCCCAGCATTTT.

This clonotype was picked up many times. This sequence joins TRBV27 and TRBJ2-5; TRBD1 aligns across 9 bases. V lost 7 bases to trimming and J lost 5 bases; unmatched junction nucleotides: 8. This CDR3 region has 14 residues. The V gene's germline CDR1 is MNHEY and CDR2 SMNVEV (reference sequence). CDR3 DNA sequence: TGTGCCAGCAAACAACAGGGGGCGGGGGAGACCCAGTACTTC. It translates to CASKQQGAGETQYF.

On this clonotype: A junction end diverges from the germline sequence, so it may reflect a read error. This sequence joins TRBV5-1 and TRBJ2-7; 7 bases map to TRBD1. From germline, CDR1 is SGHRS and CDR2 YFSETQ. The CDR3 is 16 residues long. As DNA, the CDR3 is TGCGCCGGCAGCAGAGGAAGGGACAGAATCTCCTACGAGCAGTACTTC. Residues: CAGSRGRDRISYEQYF.

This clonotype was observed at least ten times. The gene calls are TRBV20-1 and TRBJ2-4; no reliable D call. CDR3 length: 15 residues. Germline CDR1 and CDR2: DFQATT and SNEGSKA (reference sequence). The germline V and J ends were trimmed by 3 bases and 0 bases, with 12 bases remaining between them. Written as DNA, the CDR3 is TGCAGTGCTAGTTTTATCACTCTAGCCAAAAACATTCAGTACTTC. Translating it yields CSASFITLAKNIQYF.

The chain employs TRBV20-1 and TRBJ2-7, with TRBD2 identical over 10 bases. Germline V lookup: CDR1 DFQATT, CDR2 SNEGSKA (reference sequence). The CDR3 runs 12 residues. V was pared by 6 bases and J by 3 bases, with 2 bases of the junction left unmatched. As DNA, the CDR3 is TGCAGTGCCGAGCGGGAGGGCTACGAGCAGTACTTC. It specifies CSAEREGYEQYF.

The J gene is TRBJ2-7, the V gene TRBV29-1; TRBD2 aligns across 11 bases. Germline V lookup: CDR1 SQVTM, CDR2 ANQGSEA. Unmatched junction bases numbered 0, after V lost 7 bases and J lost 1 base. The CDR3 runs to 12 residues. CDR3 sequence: CSGLAGSYEQYF. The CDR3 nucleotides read TGCAGCGGACTAGCGGGATCCTACGAGCAGTACTTC.

DNA for the CDR3: TGCGCCAGCAGCCAAGGGATTGGCAGGGGTAGGAGTCAGCCCCAGCATTTT. This sequence encodes CASSQGIGRGRSQPQHF. The chain joins TRBV4-1 to TRBJ1-5, with a possible D match to TRBD1 (6 bases). This CDR3 region has 17 residues. V lost 1 base and J lost 6, with 19 bases in between. Germline V gene sequence: CDR1 MGHRA, CDR2 YSYEKL.

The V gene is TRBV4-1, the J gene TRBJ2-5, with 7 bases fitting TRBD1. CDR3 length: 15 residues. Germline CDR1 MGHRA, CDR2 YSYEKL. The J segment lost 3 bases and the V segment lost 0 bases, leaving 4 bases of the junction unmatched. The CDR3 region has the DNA TGCGCCAGCAGCCAAGATTCGGGGACAGAAGAGACCCAGTACTTC. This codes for CASSQDSGTEETQYF.

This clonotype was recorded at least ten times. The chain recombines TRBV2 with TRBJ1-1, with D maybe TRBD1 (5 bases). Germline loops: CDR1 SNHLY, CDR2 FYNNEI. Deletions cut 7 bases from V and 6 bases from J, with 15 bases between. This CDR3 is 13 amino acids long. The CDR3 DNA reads TGTGCCAGCAAGGGGAAGTTTTACTCTGAAGCTTTCTTT. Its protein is CASKGKFYSEAFF.

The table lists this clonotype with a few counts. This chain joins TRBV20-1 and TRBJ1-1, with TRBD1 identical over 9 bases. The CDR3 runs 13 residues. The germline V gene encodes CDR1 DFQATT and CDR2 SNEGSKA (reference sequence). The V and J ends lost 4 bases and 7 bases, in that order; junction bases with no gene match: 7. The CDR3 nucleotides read TGCAGTGCTATCACAGGGGGCAAGGATGAAGCTTTCTTT. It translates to CSAITGGKDEAFF.